Given below is one T cell receptor beta chain in context. The data derive from a study of blood T cell repertoires in COVID-19. The wider study: Samples representing acute and convalescent COVID-19 were sourced from the United States, Italy and Spain. T cells, B-cell-depleted T cells, or PBMCs supplied cDNA or gDNA.

Trimming cost V 3 bases and J 3 bases, with 8 bases left between them. The CDR3 is made up of 13 amino acids. In the authors' workflow: Amplification of reference gene primers provided the estimated nucleated cell counts. The table came from immunoSEQ multiplex PCR; TCRdb's copy has only in-frame clones and leaves some out. V, J and clone size were drawn from that table, and D and trimming were deduced from the DNA. The sample includes tens of thousands of clones, 80% to 90% of them seen just once. Input material: peripheral blood. The source is a human donor in a cohort sampled during active COVID-19. The donor label of this sample is uncertain. The rearrangement links TRBV12-3 or TRBV12-4 to TRBJ1-2; D is unclear. Written as DNA, the CDR3 is TGTGCCAGCAGTTTTGGGGAGGACTATGGCTACACCTTC. It yields the protein CASSFGEDYGYTF.